Listed below are T cell receptor beta chains from one sample, sequenced in a study of identical twins. One entry per CDR3 protein results from TCRdb running MiXCR on the 5' RACE reads. This table holds some 600,000 distinct CDR3 sequences, roughly 7.1% found once. The same sample was also studied in work on yellow fever vaccine responses in identical twins.

The sample comprised PBMCs. These receptors were collected from a woman between 18 and 30 years old in good health. Both conserved end residues are trimmed from each CDR3. Each record gives: J gene, V gene, CDR3 protein.

j_call: TRBJ2-2; v_call: TRBV6-5; cdr3_aa: ASSYSYQREGRTGELF
j_call: TRBJ2-2; v_call: TRBV20-1; cdr3_aa: SATRQGWYTGELF
j_call: TRBJ2-2; v_call: TRBV27; cdr3_aa: ASSPTRGQGINTGELF
j_call: TRBJ2-2; v_call: TRBV29-1; cdr3_aa: SCSGTSSILDTGELF
j_call: TRBJ1-6; v_call: TRBV14; cdr3_aa: ASSQGGLGVFSPLH
j_call: TRBJ2-1; v_call: TRBV28; cdr3_aa: ASSSRLAGALNEQF
j_call: TRBJ1-2; v_call: TRBV28; cdr3_aa: ASTSSPGTGGYGYT
j_call: TRBJ2-1; v_call: TRBV4-1; cdr3_aa: ASRDRASYNEQF
j_call: TRBJ2-7; v_call: TRBV7-6; cdr3_aa: ASSAGTGGFYEQY
j_call: TRBJ2-1; v_call: TRBV11-1; cdr3_aa: ASSYEDSGRAYNEQF
j_call: TRBJ1-4; v_call: TRBV27; cdr3_aa: ASSSGIGEKLF
j_call: TRBJ2-5; v_call: TRBV7-9; cdr3_aa: ASAVGQGAEETQY
j_call: TRBJ1-5; v_call: TRBV28; cdr3_aa: ASSLITQPQH
j_call: TRBJ2-1; v_call: TRBV3-1; cdr3_aa: ASSQVWTTDNEQF
j_call: TRBJ1-1; v_call: TRBV20-1; cdr3_aa: SARDPWGVGTEAF
j_call: TRBJ1-1; v_call: TRBV7-9; cdr3_aa: ASSGDRETEAF
j_call: TRBJ1-2; v_call: TRBV28; cdr3_aa: ASSSTIGWDYGYT
j_call: TRBJ1-2; v_call: TRBV14; cdr3_aa: ASSRGSGGFINYGYT
j_call: TRBJ2-3; v_call: TRBV27; cdr3_aa: ASSLSQVFTDTQY
j_call: TRBJ2-1; v_call: TRBV12-3/TRBV12-4; cdr3_aa: ASTLAFGGQQF
j_call: TRBJ1-2; v_call: TRBV3-1; cdr3_aa: ASSQLSLGSYT
j_call: TRBJ2-7; v_call: TRBV28; cdr3_aa: ASTRDPYEQY
j_call: TRBJ1-2; v_call: TRBV6-5; cdr3_aa: ASTRTGVGYT
j_call: TRBJ1-2; v_call: TRBV2; cdr3_aa: ASSEWPEGYT
j_call: TRBJ2-5; v_call: TRBV5-5; cdr3_aa: ASSLAWEETQY
j_call: TRBJ1-2; v_call: TRBV2; cdr3_aa: ASTSAGNLYGYT
j_call: TRBJ2-5; v_call: TRBV10-3; cdr3_aa: AISDRAGSQETQY
j_call: TRBJ1-2; v_call: TRBV5-1; cdr3_aa: ASSPGQRVDGYT
j_call: TRBJ1-5; v_call: TRBV20-1; cdr3_aa: SARQGWTNQPQH
j_call: TRBJ2-3; v_call: TRBV7-9; cdr3_aa: ASSLGLGGNTDTQY
j_call: TRBJ2-2; v_call: TRBV6-5; cdr3_aa: ASSLSRGVGTGELF
j_call: TRBJ2-5; v_call: TRBV5-1; cdr3_aa: ASSLEGGEEETQY
j_call: TRBJ2-1; v_call: TRBV28; cdr3_aa: ASSFGGGGFNEQF
j_call: TRBJ2-1; v_call: TRBV24-1; cdr3_aa: ATSDPGLADNEQF
j_call: TRBJ2-1; v_call: TRBV28; cdr3_aa: ASSLGLAGGVNEQF
j_call: TRBJ2-7; v_call: TRBV6-1; cdr3_aa: ATRLAGAYEQY
j_call: TRBJ2-7; v_call: TRBV12-3/TRBV12-4; cdr3_aa: ASSIGHPPYEQY
j_call: TRBJ1-2; v_call: TRBV12-3/TRBV12-4; cdr3_aa: ASSLSGTGVGYT
j_call: TRBJ2-2; v_call: TRBV7-9; cdr3_aa: ASSLTGGRRFTGELF
j_call: TRBJ2-1; v_call: TRBV9; cdr3_aa: ASSVGGGQGTLGEQF
j_call: TRBJ2-3; v_call: TRBV9; cdr3_aa: ASSVAGTSGSTDTQY
j_call: TRBJ1-1; v_call: TRBV7-2; cdr3_aa: ASSPLARTEAF
j_call: TRBJ1-5; v_call: TRBV20-1; cdr3_aa: SARDQRGTGGNVPQH
j_call: TRBJ2-3; v_call: TRBV10-3; cdr3_aa: AIGGLTADTQY
j_call: TRBJ1-5; v_call: TRBV12-3/TRBV12-4; cdr3_aa: ASSLLSQPQH
j_call: TRBJ1-2; v_call: TRBV6-1; cdr3_aa: ASTADPIYNYGYT
j_call: TRBJ2-7; v_call: TRBV5-1; cdr3_aa: ASSLAVSGILEQY
j_call: TRBJ2-1; v_call: TRBV5-5; cdr3_aa: ASSLETALNEQF
j_call: TRBJ2-1; v_call: TRBV21-1; cdr3_aa: ASSKERGLFYNEQF
j_call: TRBJ2-3; v_call: TRBV11-3; cdr3_aa: ASSLGLGAESTDTQY
j_call: TRBJ2-1; v_call: TRBV5-1; cdr3_aa: ASSFSQGTYNEQF
j_call: TRBJ2-3; v_call: TRBV29-1; cdr3_aa: SVEDVSGGAHTDTQY
j_call: TRBJ2-2; v_call: TRBV20-1; cdr3_aa: SARDLRTGELF
j_call: TRBJ1-2; v_call: TRBV6-5; cdr3_aa: ASSYSSGNYGYT
j_call: TRBJ2-7; v_call: TRBV5-1; cdr3_aa: ASSFGADEQY
j_call: TRBJ2-3; v_call: TRBV7-2; cdr3_aa: ASSLAWGSDTQY
j_call: TRBJ2-7; v_call: TRBV12-3/TRBV12-4; cdr3_aa: ASSPRTASYEQY
j_call: TRBJ2-1; v_call: TRBV11-2; cdr3_aa: ASSLGAGGSGEQF